This T cell receptor (beta chain) comes out of a study of blood T cell repertoires in COVID-19. Study at large: The origin of the acute and convalescent COVID-19 samples was the United States, Italy and Spain. In each case, the material was cDNA or gDNA derived from T cells, B-cell-depleted T cells, or PBMCs.

In the original analysis: Nucleated cell number was recorded as an estimate derived from reference gene primer amplification. Profiled with immunoSEQ multiplex PCR; TCRdb holds only in-frame clones, not every one. D and trimming were read from the DNA, whereas the V and J calls and clone size are those reported in that table. The table has some 27,000 clones, approximately 90% seen once. Trimming left V 3 bases short and J 6 bases short, with 18 bases between. This CDR3 contains 15 residues. The germline CDR1 and CDR2 sequences are WSHSY and SAAADI. The chain is built from TRBV10-2 and TRBJ2-7, with D possibly matching TRBD2 (6 bases). The sample consisted of peripheral blood. The TCR originated in a human donor in a cohort sampled during active COVID-19. Here the CDR3 reads CASSEYGGVLGEQYF. Here the CDR3 DNA reads TGCGCCAGCAGTGAATATGGAGGGGTATTAGGCGAGCAGTACTTC.